This T cell receptor beta chain was captured in a study of cytomegalovirus exposure and HLA in healthy donors. Study information: Assignment to the Caucasian-associated ancestry cluster applied to approximately 79% of the approximately 400 genotyped donors. Findings and limits, study-wide: Researchers catalogued 164 TCR beta chains as cytomegalovirus-associated.

Trimming took off 2 bases at V and 13 bases at J, with 12 bases between the two ends. This CDR3 is built from 12 residues. Germline CDR1 and CDR2: MNHEY and SMNVEV (reference sequence). A multiplex PCR was run with 60 Vbeta primers and 13 Jbeta primers. Data came from immunoSEQ multiplex PCR; TCRdb stores just in-frame clones and leaves some out. The sample consists of 120,000 or so clones, 17% of them appearing once. As for this clone: The antigen is undetermined.

This receptor was taken from a female donor in good health and CMV-seropositive. V usage is TRBV27 and J usage is TRBJ2-1; no reliable D call. Sequenced input: PBMCs. The CDR3 nucleotides read TGTGCCAGCAGTTTAATTGGCCAAATTCAGTTCTTC. As protein: CASSLIGQIQFF.